A single sample gave rise to the 19 T cell receptor beta chains below, sequenced in a study of OX40 agonist ivuxolimab in advanced cancers. The data were produced by immunoSEQ multiplex PCR, yet TCRdb's version contains in-frame clones alone and is incomplete. Among 90,000 to 100,000 clones, less than 90% were seen once, and the ten largest hold 0.82%. The specimen was CD4+ or CD8+ T cells sorted from blood, collected in a trial of the OX40 agonist ivuxolimab. These receptors all stem from an adult with an advanced solid tumor such as melanoma, head and neck, liver or kidney cancer.

The chain uses TRBV5-8 and TRBJ1-1; D unresolved. V was clipped by 3 bases and J by 8 bases, with 11 bases between them. CDR1 is SGHTS, CDR2 YDEGEE, per germline. This CDR3 region has 12 residues. The CDR3 reads CASSYDSAEAFF. Written as DNA, the CDR3 is TGTGCCAGCAGCTATGACTCCGCAGAAGCTTTCTTT.

This chain links TRBV10-3 with TRBJ1-3, with TRBD1 matching over 7 bases. Trimming at V came to 4 bases and at J to 10 bases, leaving 4 bases not matched to a gene. Germline V gene sequence: CDR1 ENHRY, CDR2 SYGVKD. The CDR3 length is 12 residues. CDR3 in amino acids: CAISAQGYTIYF. The CDR3 nucleotides are TGTGCCATCAGTGCACAGGGGTATACCATATATTTT.

The chain links TRBV2 to TRBJ1-6; a weak D match, TRBD1 (5 bases). From germline, CDR1 is SNHLY and CDR2 FYNNEI. The V gene lost 6 bases and the J gene lost 8 bases, with 14 bases spanning the gap. This CDR3 region has 14 residues. The CDR3 sequence is CASRYQGTDSPLHF. CDR3 in DNA: TGTGCCAGCAGGTACCAGGGAACAGATTCACCCCTCCACTTT.

The chain uses TRBV29-1 and TRBJ2-5; D is possibly TRBD1 (5 bases). Germline V gives CDR1 SQVTM, CDR2 ANQGSEA. Trimming cost V 7 bases and J 1 base, with 10 bases left between them. The CDR3 length is 12 residues. CDR3 in DNA: TGCAGCGCAAGGGGCTTCCAAGAGACCCAGTACTTC. Amino acid sequence: CSARGFQETQYF.

The chain joins TRBV5-1 to TRBJ2-3; D not certain. V was trimmed by 2 bases and J by 3 bases, leaving 10 bases between them. The CDR3 sequence is 14 residues long. Germline V lookup: CDR1 SGHRS, CDR2 YFSETQ. The DNA for the CDR3 is TGCGCCAGCAGCTTCGGTCAGTTTACAGATACGCAGTATTTT. It encodes CASSFGQFTDTQYF. The entire variable domain, with the rest obtained from reference TRBV5-1 and TRBJ2-3, is as follows: KAGVTQTPRYLIKTRGQQVTLSCSPISGHRSVSWYQQTPGQGLQFLFEYFSETQRNKGNFPGRFSGRQFSNSRSEMNVSTLELGDSALYLCASSFGQFTDTQYFGPGTRLTVL.

This rearrangement joins TRBV7-9 to TRBJ2-2; D not resolved. Germline V gene sequence: CDR1 SEHNR, CDR2 FQNEAQ (reference sequence). The length of the CDR3 is 12 residues. The V end was cut by 5 bases, the J end by 9 bases, with 10 bases between. CDR3 residues: CASSIPGRELFF. In DNA form, the CDR3 reads TGTGCCAGCAGCATCCCAGGACGGGAGCTGTTTTTT.

This clone has just one count. The rearrangement joins TRBV5-1 to TRBJ1-4; maybe TRBD1 (5 bases). The CDR3 has 12 amino acids. Trimming removed 4 bases from V and 8 bases from J, with 9 bases in between. The germline V gene encodes CDR1 SGHRS and CDR2 YFSETQ. The CDR3 loop is CASSARGEKLFF. CDR3 in DNA: TGCGCCAGCAGCGCCCGGGGGGAAAAACTGTTTTTT.

In its sample, this clone was seen once. The chain employs TRBV4-2 and TRBJ1-2; D call uncertain. The CDR3 is made up of 11 amino acids. V dropped 8 bases and J dropped 7 bases, with 11 bases sitting between them. The germline CDR1 and CDR2 sequences are LGHNA and YNFKEQ. DNA of the CDR3: TGTGCCAGCGGCGAGGGCCGTGGCTACACCTTC. It translates to CASGEGRGYTF.

V is TRBV5-4 and J is TRBJ1-2; no clear D gene. Germline loops: CDR1 SGHNT, CDR2 YYREEE (reference sequence). This CDR3 is built from 14 residues. Between the trimmed V and J ends, which lost 4 bases and 3 bases, there was a span of 13 bases. The CDR3 spells CASSDFVRDYGYTF. The CDR3 nucleotides are TGTGCCAGCAGCGACTTCGTGCGGGACTATGGCTACACCTTC.

J is TRBJ2-7 and V is TRBV6-1; no clear D. Trimming removed 3 bases from V and 1 base from J, with 28 bases in between. Germline CDR1 reads MNHNS; CDR2 reads SASEGT. This CDR3 is built from 20 residues. CDR3 sequence (DNA): TGTGCCAGCAGTGATCCGCCCCAAATGCCCCAAAGACAACATTCCTACGAGCAGTACGTC. Residues: CASSDPPQMPQRQHSYEQYV.

The CDR3 sequence: CASSLKNEKLFF. CDR3 bases: TGTGCCAGCTCCCTAAAGAATGAAAAACTGTTTTTT. V gene TRBV18 combines with J gene TRBJ1-4; unclear D gene. The V end was cut by 6 bases, the J end by 5 bases, with 7 bases between. The CDR3 consists of 12 residues. From germline, CDR1 is KGHSH and CDR2 LQKENI.

The gene calls are TRBV28 and TRBJ2-5; no reliable D call. The V and J ends lost 3 bases and 3 bases respectively, with 17 bases between them. There are 16 residues in the CDR3. Germline assignment: CDR1 MDHEN and CDR2 SYDVKM. The CDR3 spells CASSFGVWRAEETQYF. The CDR3 DNA sequence: TGTGCCAGCAGTTTCGGTGTCTGGCGTGCGGAAGAGACCCAGTACTTC.

This rearrangement joins TRBV2 to TRBJ2-7, with 8 bases identical to TRBD1. Germline CDR1 and CDR2: SNHLY and FYNNEI. V lost 5 bases, J lost 4 bases, and 4 bases stayed unmatched. The CDR3 has 13 amino acids. CDR3 residues: CASSWTGFYEQYV. The CDR3 nucleotides are TGTGCCAGCAGTTGGACAGGGTTTTACGAGCAGTACGTC.

The chain recombines TRBV7-3 with TRBJ2-1; 8 bases align to TRBD1. Germline V gives CDR1 SGHTA, CDR2 FQGTGA. V gave up 5 bases and J gave up 7 bases; unmatched junction bases: 13. The CDR3 runs 16 residues. CDR3: CASSPPGTGARNEQFF. In nucleotides, the CDR3 is TGTGCCAGCAGCCCCCCCGGGACAGGTGCTCGAAATGAGCAGTTCTTC.

The chain has TRBV19 and TRBJ1-1; tentative D call: TRBD1 (5 bases). The V gene lost 5 bases and the J gene lost 4 bases, with 11 bases spanning the gap. This CDR3 spans 13 amino acids. The germline V gene encodes CDR1 LNHDA and CDR2 SQIVND (reference sequence). The CDR3 region has the DNA TGTGCCAGTAGTTCAGGGTTAGGCACTGAAGCTTTCTTT. Translated: CASSSGLGTEAFF.

The chain employs TRBV7-9 and TRBJ1-1; TRBD1 is a possible D gene (6 bases). The germline V gene encodes CDR1 SEHNR and CDR2 FQNEAQ (reference sequence). The length of the CDR3 is 15 residues. V was cut by 2 bases and J by 4 bases, with 14 bases left in between. CDR3: CASSLSGIRGTEAFF. CDR3 nucleotides: TGTGCCAGCAGCTTATCAGGTATCAGGGGCACTGAAGCTTTCTTT.

The V call is TRBV5-1, the J call TRBJ1-4; D remains ambiguous. Trimming took 1 base from V and 11 from J, leaving 12 bases between them. This CDR3 contains 13 residues. From germline, CDR1 is SGHRS and CDR2 YFSETQ. CDR3 DNA sequence: TGCGCCAGCAGCTTGAACGACCGCTCTAAACTGTTTTTT. Amino acids: CASSLNDRSKLFF.

In this sample, this clone turned up once. This chain connects TRBV5-5 to TRBJ1-1; 8 nucleotides match TRBD1. The CDR3 spans 14 residues. Losses at the gene ends were 4 bases for V and 1 base for J; bases not matched to a gene: 3. Germline CDR1 reads SGHKS; CDR2 reads YYEKEE (reference sequence). CDR3 sequence: CASSAQGGNTEAFF. As DNA, the CDR3 is TGTGCCAGCAGCGCACAGGGGGGGAACACTGAAGCTTTCTTT.

Turning to this clone: Other nucleotide sequences from this sample produce the same CDR3. The chain links TRBV7-2 to TRBJ1-3, with a weak D call TRBD1 (5 bases). Germline CDR1 and CDR2: SGHTA and FQGNSA. The CDR3 is 12 residues long. Trimming took off 5 bases at V and 8 bases at J, with 10 bases between the two ends. CDR3 residues: CASSPQGDTIYF. The CDR3 DNA sequence: TGTGCCAGCAGCCCCCAAGGGGACACCATATATTTT. Using reference TRBV7-2 and TRBJ1-3 for the parts outside the CDR3, the full variable domain is GAGVSQSPSNKVTEKGKDVELRCDPISGHTALYWYRQSLGQGLEFLIYFQGNSAPDKSGLPSDRFSAERTGGSVSTLTIQRTQQEDSAVYLCASSPQGDTIYFGEGSWLTVV.